These T cell receptor beta chains were read from a single sample in a study of tumor-infiltrating lymphocytes in primary liver carcinoma. Each CDR3 protein gets one entry after TCRdb re-called the multiplex PCR reads with MiXCR. Among roughly 91,000 distinct CDR3 sequences, over 55% were seen once, and the ten largest hold about 9.2%. Source material: liver tumor tissue from sampling region 5. Receptors originate from a woman aged 55-69 years with primary liver carcinoma and hepatitis B virus infection. CDR3s include the opening cysteine and the closing phenylalanine or tryptophan. Each record gives: CDR3 length, J gene, V gene, clone size, D gene, CDR3 protein, CDR3 DNA. A D gene is named only where the DNA matches it firmly. Not every row has a clone size; where given, it reads once, few, many or a size class.

len: 15
j_gene: TRBJ2-7
v_gene: TRBV4-1
abundance: NA
d_gene: NA
CDR3aa: CAGNQGTTTGYEQYF
CDR3nt: TGCGCCGGCAACCAGGGGACAACGACTGGCTACGAGCAGTACTTC

len: 19
j_gene: TRBJ1-3
v_gene: TRBV11-2
abundance: once
d_gene: TRBD1
CDR3aa: CASNSRPDRGAYSGNTICF
CDR3nt: TGTGCCAGCAACTCACGCCCGGACAGGGGAGCGTACTCTGGAAATACCATATGTTTT

len: 14
j_gene: TRBJ1-1
v_gene: TRBV5-1
abundance: NA
d_gene: TRBD1
CDR3aa: CVSREGAVNTEAFF
CDR3nt: TGTGTCAGCAGAGAGGGGGCGGTGAACACTGAAGCTTTCTTT

len: 14
j_gene: TRBJ1-1
v_gene: TRBV5-1
abundance: many
d_gene: NA
CDR3aa: CASSPEGHFTEAFF
CDR3nt: TGCGCCAGCAGCCCCGAGGGACATTTTACTGAAGCTTTCTTT

len: 16
j_gene: TRBJ2-5
v_gene: TRBV11-2
abundance: NA
d_gene: NA
CDR3aa: CAGRYSRGSERETQYF
CDR3nt: TGTGCCGGCAGATACTCCCGTGGTAGCGAGAGAGAGACCCAGTACTTC

len: 14
j_gene: TRBJ2-5
v_gene: TRBV20-1
abundance: NA
d_gene: TRBD2
CDR3aa: CSAWGLAGGETQYF
CDR3nt: TGCAGTGCTTGGGGACTAGCGGGAGGAGAGACCCAGTACTTC

len: 13
j_gene: TRBJ1-2
v_gene: TRBV6-5
abundance: NA
d_gene: NA
CDR3aa: CASSYGGSYGYSF
CDR3nt: TGTGCCAGCAGTTACGGGGGATCCTACGGCTACAGCTTC

len: 15
j_gene: TRBJ1-2
v_gene: TRBV29-1
abundance: NA
d_gene: TRBD1
CDR3aa: CSAWDSGQSNYGYTF
CDR3nt: TGCAGCGCGTGGGATTCGGGACAGTCAAACTATGGCTACACCTTC

len: 14
j_gene: TRBJ2-5
v_gene: TRBV29-1
abundance: many
d_gene: NA
CDR3aa: CSVNKLGREETQYF
CDR3nt: TGCAGCGTGAACAAACTGGGCAGGGAAGAGACCCAGTACTTC

len: 14
j_gene: TRBJ2-1
v_gene: TRBV6-1
abundance: NA
d_gene: NA
CDR3aa: CTTRRTGSYNEQFF
CDR3nt: TGTACCACCCGGCGAACGGGCTCCTACAATGAGCAGTTCTTC

len: 14
j_gene: TRBJ2-2
v_gene: TRBV11-2
abundance: NA
d_gene: NA
CDR3aa: CASGLERGSRELFF
CDR3nt: TGTGCAAGCGGCTTAGAAAGGGGGTCCAGGGAGCTGTTTTTT

len: 13
j_gene: TRBJ1-5
v_gene: TRBV10-3
abundance: NA
d_gene: NA
CDR3aa: CAAGGLENQPQHF
CDR3nt: TGTGCCGCTGGGGGGCTGGAGAATCAGCCCCAGCATTTT

len: 17
j_gene: TRBJ2-3
v_gene: TRBV11-2
abundance: NA
d_gene: TRBD2
CDR3aa: CASSMGLAGPVTDTQYF
CDR3nt: TGTGCTAGCAGCATGGGACTAGCGGGGCCGGTCACAGATACGCAATATTTT

len: 12
j_gene: TRBJ2-7
v_gene: TRBV11-2
abundance: NA
d_gene: NA
CDR3aa: CANGAGSYEQYF
CDR3nt: TGTGCCAACGGCGCAGGTTCCTACGAGCAGTACTTC

len: 16
j_gene: TRBJ2-3
v_gene: TRBV11-3
abundance: NA
d_gene: TRBD1
CDR3aa: CVSSWGRQGAADTQYF
CDR3nt: TGCGTCAGCAGCTGGGGGAGGCAGGGGGCGGCAGATACGCAGTATTTT

len: 18
j_gene: TRBJ2-6
v_gene: TRBV28
abundance: NA
d_gene: NA
CDR3aa: CARGPTLGAGSGANVLTF
CDR3nt: TGTGCGCGAGGACCCACGCTGGGGGCGGGCTCTGGGGCCAACGTCCTGACTTTC

len: 15
j_gene: TRBJ2-2
v_gene: TRBV6-1
abundance: few
d_gene: NA
CDR3aa: CASSPGRRNTGDLFF
CDR3nt: TGTGCCAGCTCTCCGGGACGGCGGAATACCGGGGACCTGTTTTTT

len: 18
j_gene: TRBJ2-3
v_gene: TRBV25-1
abundance: NA
d_gene: TRBD2
CDR3aa: CASSKTGASGIVTDTQYF
CDR3nt: TGTGCCAGCAGCAAAACAGGGGCTAGCGGGATAGTCACAGATACGCAGTATTTT

len: 13
j_gene: TRBJ2-1
v_gene: TRBV11-2
abundance: NA
d_gene: NA
CDR3aa: CASILRRYNEQFF
CDR3nt: TGTGCCAGCATCTTAAGGAGGTACAATGAGCAGTTCTTC

len: 16
j_gene: TRBJ2-1
v_gene: TRBV11-1
abundance: many
d_gene: NA
CDR3aa: CASSLVVQSSYNEQFF
CDR3nt: TGTGCCAGCAGCTTAGTCGTCCAAAGCTCCTACAATGAGCAGTTCTTC

len: 17
j_gene: TRBJ1-1
v_gene: TRBV7-9
abundance: NA
d_gene: TRBD1
CDR3aa: CASSHRDRGKEITEAFF
CDR3nt: TGTGCCAGCAGTCACCGGGACAGGGGAAAGGAGATCACTGAAGCTTTCTTT

len: 13
j_gene: TRBJ2-5
v_gene: TRBV6-1
abundance: NA
d_gene: NA
CDR3aa: CASRVGQKETQYF
CDR3nt: TGTGCCAGCCGGGTTGGACAAAAGGAGACCCAGTACTTC

len: 15
j_gene: TRBJ2-1
v_gene: TRBV24-1
abundance: few
d_gene: NA
CDR3aa: CATSVVGGPRGEQFF
CDR3nt: TGTGCCACCAGTGTAGTCGGGGGGCCCCGGGGTGAGCAGTTCTTC

len: 14
j_gene: TRBJ2-1
v_gene: TRBV11-2
abundance: NA
d_gene: NA
CDR3aa: CASSLPSGASEQFF
CDR3nt: TGTGCCAGCAGCCTCCCTTCAGGGGCAAGCGAGCAGTTCTTC

len: 13
j_gene: TRBJ1-2
v_gene: TRBV6-5
abundance: NA
d_gene: NA
CDR3aa: CASSYGGSYGYIF
CDR3nt: TGTGCCAGCAGTTACGGGGGATCCTATGGTTACATCTTC

len: 12
j_gene: TRBJ2-3
v_gene: TRBV28
abundance: NA
d_gene: NA
CDR3aa: CASLKDTDTQYF
CDR3nt: TGTGCCAGCTTGAAGGACACAGATACGCAGTATTTT

len: 14
j_gene: TRBJ2-5
v_gene: TRBV29-1
abundance: NA
d_gene: NA
CDR3aa: CSVIVAGSQETQYF
CDR3nt: TGCAGCGTTATCGTGGCAGGGTCCCAAGAGACCCAGTACTTC

len: 13
j_gene: TRBJ2-1
v_gene: TRBV18
abundance: NA
d_gene: NA
CDR3aa: CASSPLVDNEQFF
CDR3nt: TGTGCCAGCTCACCACTAGTAGACAATGAGCAGTTCTTC

len: 16
j_gene: TRBJ2-2
v_gene: TRBV29-1
abundance: few
d_gene: NA
CDR3aa: CSVPGTGGANTGELFF
CDR3nt: TGCAGCGTTCCCGGGACTGGCGGGGCTAACACCGGGGAGCTGTTTTTT

len: 15
j_gene: TRBJ2-2
v_gene: TRBV12-3/TRBV12-4
abundance: NA
d_gene: NA
CDR3aa: CAGSVQKGGTGELFF
CDR3nt: TGTGCCGGCAGTGTTCAGAAGGGGGGCACCGGGGAGCTGTTTTTT

len: 14
j_gene: TRBJ2-3
v_gene: TRBV18
abundance: many
d_gene: NA
CDR3aa: CASSPGINTDTQYF
CDR3nt: TGTGCCAGCTCACCAGGGATCAACACAGATACGCAGTATTTT

len: 13
j_gene: TRBJ2-2
v_gene: TRBV6-2/TRBV6-3
abundance: NA
d_gene: NA
CDR3aa: CASNSGVPGGLFF
CDR3nt: TGTGCCAGCAATTCTGGAGTGCCCGGGGGGCTGTTTTTT

len: 12
j_gene: TRBJ2-5
v_gene: TRBV4-3
abundance: few
d_gene: NA
CDR3aa: CASSQDWTVQYF
CDR3nt: TGCGCCAGCAGCCAAGACTGGACAGTCCAGTACTTC

len: 15
j_gene: TRBJ2-7
v_gene: TRBV5-6
abundance: NA
d_gene: TRBD1
CDR3aa: CTSSLVDRKTHEQYF
CDR3nt: TGTACCAGCAGCTTGGTGGACAGGAAAACTCACGAGCAGTACTTC

len: 17
j_gene: TRBJ2-5
v_gene: TRBV4-1
abundance: many
d_gene: TRBD1
CDR3aa: CASSQDPGTAKGKTQYF
CDR3nt: TGCGCCAGCAGCCAAGACCCCGGGACAGCCAAGGGAAAGACCCAGTACTTC

len: 16
j_gene: TRBJ2-4
v_gene: TRBV2
abundance: NA
d_gene: NA
CDR3aa: CATSWGTVGSKNIQYF
CDR3nt: TGTGCCACCTCTTGGGGGACGGTTGGGTCCAAAAACATTCAGTACTTC

len: 14
j_gene: TRBJ1-4
v_gene: TRBV29-1
abundance: once
d_gene: NA
CDR3aa: CSVESSMRGEKLFF
CDR3nt: TGCAGCGTTGAAAGTAGCATGAGAGGTGAAAAACTGTTTTTT

len: 15
j_gene: TRBJ2-1
v_gene: TRBV11-2
abundance: NA
d_gene: TRBD2
CDR3aa: CDSGRGPNSYNEHFF
CDR3nt: TGTGATAGCGGGCGGGGACCGAACTCCTACAATGAGCACTTCTTC

len: 14
j_gene: TRBJ2-7
v_gene: TRBV4-2
abundance: NA
d_gene: NA
CDR3aa: CASSQGGRSYEQCF
CDR3nt: TGTGCCAGCAGCCAAGGTGGGAGGTCCTACGAGCAGTGCTTT

len: 15
j_gene: TRBJ2-3
v_gene: TRBV11-2
abundance: NA
d_gene: TRBD2
CDR3aa: CDSSLREGGADTQYF
CDR3nt: TGTGACAGCAGCTTGCGGGAGGGAGGCGCAGACACGCAGTATTTT

len: 13
j_gene: TRBJ1-1
v_gene: TRBV11-3
abundance: NA
d_gene: NA
CDR3aa: CASSLAGNNEAFF
CDR3nt: TGTGCCAGCAGCTTAGCGGGAAACAATGAAGCTTTCTTT

len: 16
j_gene: TRBJ1-5
v_gene: TRBV10-2
abundance: NA
d_gene: NA
CDR3aa: CASGESLPERGQPQHF
CDR3nt: TGTGCCAGCGGTGAGTCGTTGCCCGAACGGGGTCAGCCCCAGCATTTT

len: 17
j_gene: TRBJ2-1
v_gene: TRBV4-1
abundance: many
d_gene: NA
CDR3aa: CASSQDLGGSSYNEQFF
CDR3nt: TGCGCCAGCAGCCAAGATTTAGGCGGAAGCTCCTACAATGAGCAGTTCTTC

len: 16
j_gene: TRBJ1-2
v_gene: TRBV11-2
abundance: few
d_gene: NA
CDR3aa: CVSSPASGKPNYGYTF
CDR3nt: TGTGTCAGTAGCCCAGCCTCGGGGAAGCCTAACTATGGCTACACCTTC

len: 13
j_gene: TRBJ1-2
v_gene: TRBV28
abundance: many
d_gene: NA
CDR3aa: CASSQTGKHGYTF
CDR3nt: TGTGCCAGCAGTCAGACGGGCAAGCATGGCTACACCTTC

len: 15
j_gene: TRBJ2-7
v_gene: TRBV18
abundance: once
d_gene: TRBD2
CDR3aa: CASPLGTSGIAEQYF
CDR3nt: TGTGCCAGCCCATTAGGGACTAGCGGGATCGCCGAGCAGTACTTC

len: 15
j_gene: TRBJ1-4
v_gene: TRBV10-3
abundance: NA
d_gene: NA
CDR3aa: CAISDAGSINEKLFF
CDR3nt: TGTGCCATCAGTGATGCCGGTTCGATTAATGAAAAGCTGTTTTTT